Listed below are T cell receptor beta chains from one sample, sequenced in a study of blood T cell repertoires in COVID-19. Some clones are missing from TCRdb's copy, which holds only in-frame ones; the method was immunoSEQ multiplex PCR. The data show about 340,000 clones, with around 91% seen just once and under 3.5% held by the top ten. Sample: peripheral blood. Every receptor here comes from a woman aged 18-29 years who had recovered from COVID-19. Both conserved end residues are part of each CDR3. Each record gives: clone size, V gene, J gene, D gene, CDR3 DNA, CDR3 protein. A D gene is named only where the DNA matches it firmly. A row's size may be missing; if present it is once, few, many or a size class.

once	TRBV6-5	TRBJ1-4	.	TGTGCCAGCAGAACTACAGGGTGGCAACTGTTTTTT	CASRTTGWQLFF
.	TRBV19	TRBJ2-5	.	TGTGCCAGTCGGGTCGGAGAGACCCAGTACTTC	CASRVGETQYF
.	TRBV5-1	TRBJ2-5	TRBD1	TGCGCCAGCACGAAGGGACAGGGTCGCGAGACCCAGTACTTC	CASTKGQGRETQYF
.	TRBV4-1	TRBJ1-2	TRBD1	TGCGCCAGCAGCCAATTGAGGACAGGGCGTCATGGCTACACCTTC	CASSQLRTGRHGYTF
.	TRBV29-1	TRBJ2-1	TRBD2	TGCAGCGTTGGGCGCCGTAGCGGGAAATACTACAATGAGCAGTTCTTC	CSVGRRSGKYYNEQFF
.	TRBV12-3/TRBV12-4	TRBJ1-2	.	TGTGCCAGCAGCCCCGGTAACCTCTATGGCTACACCTTC	CASSPGNLYGYTF
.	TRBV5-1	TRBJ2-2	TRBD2	TGCGCCAGCAGCCCCCTACTGGGCGGACTAGCGGGAATTAGCGGGGAGCTGTTTTTT	CASSPLLGGLAGISGELFF
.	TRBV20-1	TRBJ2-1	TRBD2	TGCAGTGCTAGTAGCGGGGGGATCGCCAATGAGCAGTTCTTC	CSASSGGIANEQFF
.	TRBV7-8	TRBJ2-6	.	TGTGCCAGCAGCTTGGCGACAGCCTCTGGGGCCAACGTCCTGACTTTC	CASSLATASGANVLTF
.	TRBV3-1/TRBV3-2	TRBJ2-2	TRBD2	TGTGCCAGCAGCCAAGCGGGGGGACTAGCGGGGCCCGGGGAGCTGTTTTTT	CASSQAGGLAGPGELFF
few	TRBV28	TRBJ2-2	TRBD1	TGTGCCAGCAGTTTACTGGACAGGGCGGGCGGGGAGCTGTTTTTT	CASSLLDRAGGELFF
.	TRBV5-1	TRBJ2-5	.	TGCGCCAGCAGCTTGGGAGTTGCCACAGAAGAGACCCAGTACTTC	CASSLGVATEETQYF
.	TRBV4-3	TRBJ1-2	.	TGCGCCAGCAGCCAAGATCGATCGAGGGACTGGGCGTATGGCTACACCTTC	CASSQDRSRDWAYGYTF
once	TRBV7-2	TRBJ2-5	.	TGTGCCAGCAGCAAGGACAGTTACCAAGAGACCCAGTACTTC	CASSKDSYQETQYF
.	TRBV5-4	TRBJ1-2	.	TGTGCCAGCAGCAAAGGGGCGGAAGACTATGGCTACACCTTC	CASSKGAEDYGYTF
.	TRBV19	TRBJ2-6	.	TGTGCCAGTCATCATCAGGGCTCTGGGGCCAACGTCCTGACTTTC	CASHHQGSGANVLTF
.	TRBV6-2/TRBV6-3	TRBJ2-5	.	TGTGCCAGCAGTTCGCGGGACTGGCTAGAGACCCAGTACTTC	CASSSRDWLETQYF
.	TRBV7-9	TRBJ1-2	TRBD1	TGTGCCAGCAGCTTTCCAGGGGGCAGCTATGGCTACACCTTC	CASSFPGGSYGYTF